One T cell receptor beta chain is described in this entry. The antigen remains undetermined. Investigators sorted each CD8+ T cell subset in triplicate, taking under 350,000 cells each time. Naive CD8+ T lymphocytes were specified as CD45RO-CCR7+CD27+CD95-. The data belong to a study of CXCR3-negative and CXCR3-positive naive CD8 T cells. Study-wide findings and caveats: Similar TRBV-TRBJ usage was seen in naive cells (both CXCR3-negative and CXCR3-positive), but memory cells differed. In CXCR3-positive naive cells, the TRB CDR3s were more hydrophobic than in CXCR3-negative naive cells.

Through 5' RACE with UMI labels, the TRB cDNA libraries were prepared. From its re-call of the 5' RACE reads, TCRdb lists each CDR3 protein once, without DNA. Across about 110,000 distinct CDR3 sequences, the top ten clones capture around 0.4% of the sample. This CDR3 region has 15 residues. Germline loops: CDR1 SGHKS, CDR2 YYEKEE (reference sequence). This receptor was taken from a human donor in good health. Some clones in this sample may be carry-over from other donors' samples. J is TRBJ2-5 and V is TRBV5-5; TCRdb's D call of TRBD2 is untestable without DNA. The sample consisted of naive CXCR3+ CD8+ T cells from blood. Subset: CD45RO-CCR7+CD27+CD95- naive CD8+ T cells expressing CXCR3 (TNR3+). The CDR3 here is CASSQTRALKETQYF. Combining the CDR3 with reference TRBV5-5 and TRBJ2-5 gives the whole variable domain DAGVTQSPTHLIKTRGQQVTLRCSPISGHKSVSWYQQVLGQGPQFIFQYYEKEERGRGNFPDRFSARQFPNYSSELNVNALLLGDSALYLCASSQTRALKETQYFGPGTRLLVL.